This TCR beta chain was profiled in a study of T cells after yellow fever vaccination. Overall study context: Some fractions had low cell numbers, and these were prepared with SMART-Seq v4 Ultra Low Input.

A 5'RACE template-switching step, the method used to make TCR cDNA, added a universal primer site and UMIs. Using its own MiXCR run on the 5' RACE reads, TCRdb lists one record per CDR3 protein. This sample has approximately 160,000 distinct CDR3 sequences, with approximately 9.9% found just once. This CDR3 has 15 residues. Germline loops: CDR1 SGHVS, CDR2 FNYEAQ. Trimming removed 1 base from V and 1 base from J; junction bases left unmatched: 4. The origin of this receptor is a man in his late teens or twenties who received the YFV17D yellow fever vaccine. The chain couples TRBV7-6 to TRBJ2-7, with 7 bases matching TRBD1. The specimen comprised CD8+ T cells sorted from PBMCs, sampled 45 days after the yellow fever booster vaccination. The CDR3 spells CASSLGQGVSYEQYF. DNA of the CDR3: TGTGCCAGCAGCTTAGGACAGGGAGTATCCTACGAGCAGTACTTC.